The entry below gives a single TCR beta chain sequence along with its context. Its cognate antigen is unknown. One end of the junction does not line up with germline, which may come from a read error. At the DNA level, this CDR3 is encoded by other sequences in the same sample as well. Data came from immunoSEQ multiplex PCR; TCRdb stores just in-frame clones and leaves some out. The repertoire consists of 74,000 or so clones, with around nine tenths occurring once and the leading ten covering 1.6%. The entry originates in a study of Tregs in tolerant kidney transplant recipients. Related graft donors supplied nonmyeloablative bone marrow transplants, and mixed chimerism was transient. CD4+CD25+CD127- Tregs, CD4+CD25- non-Tregs, CD4 and CD8 cells were sorted. The CDR3 sequence is 14 residues long. Germline lookup yields CDR1 MDHEN and CDR2 SYDVKM. General study results and limits: For some patients, primers changed over time, blocking nucleotide-level comparison. No direct test of biological reproducibility was done here.

Specimen: CD4+ T cells from blood (PBMCs), collected 24 months after the transplant. The clonotype originates from a human patient who received a combined kidney and bone marrow transplant. The graft donor may be the source of some T cells. V and J are TRBV28 and TRBJ1-6, with D unclear. CDR3 coding DNA: TGTGCCAGCAGTAGAACAGTCCACAATTCCCCCCTCCACTTT. Translation gives CASSRTVHNSPLHF. Using reference TRBV28 and TRBJ1-6 for the parts outside the CDR3, the full variable domain is DVKVTQSSRYLVKRTGEKVFLECVQDMDHENMFWYRQDPGLGLRLIYFSYDVKMKEKGDIPEGYSVSREKKERFSLILESASTNQTSMYLCASSRTVHNSPLHFGNGTRLTVT.